The 24 T cell receptor beta chains listed next were all sequenced from one sample in a study of blood T cell repertoires in COVID-19. TCRdb keeps only in-frame clones here, not all; method: immunoSEQ multiplex PCR. Altogether 150,000 or so clones are present, roughly 84% being singletons, with the ten largest covering 5.8%. Specimen: PBMCs or T cells enriched from blood (not recorded which). The receptors derive from a woman aged 45-59 years who had been exposed to COVID-19.

The CDR3 region is CASSQDGTPHNGYTF. As DNA, the CDR3 is TGCGCCAGCAGCCAAGATGGGACTCCCCACAATGGCTACACCTTC. V and J are TRBV4-1 and TRBJ1-2; D perhaps matches TRBD1 (5 bases). The CDR3 has 15 residues. Trimming pared 0 bases from V and 6 bases from J, leaving 14 bases between. Germline assignment: CDR1 MGHRA and CDR2 YSYEKL.

This chain connects TRBV27 to TRBJ1-6; D is possibly TRBD1 (6 bases). V shed 5 bases and J shed 0 bases, with 8 bases lying between them. From germline, CDR1 is MNHEY and CDR2 SMNVEV (reference sequence). The CDR3 covers 15 residues. The CDR3, as DNA: TGTGCCAGCAGTCTACAGGGCTCCTATAATTCACCCCTCCACTTT. This translates into CASSLQGSYNSPLHF.

In this sample, this clone turned up a few times. This sequence joins TRBV7-2 and TRBJ1-6; tentative D call: TRBD1 (6 bases). The germline V gene encodes CDR1 SGHTA and CDR2 FQGNSA. V dropped 5 bases and J dropped 5 bases, with 13 bases sitting between them. This CDR3 spans 15 amino acids. CDR3 amino acids: CASSTGQYHNSPLHF. CDR3 DNA: TGTGCCAGCAGCACCGGACAGTACCATAATTCACCCCTCCACTTT.

This clone was seen only a few times. This chain connects TRBV27 to TRBJ2-7; possible D gene TRBD1, 6 bases. V lost 6 bases and J 2 bases, leaving 14 bases between the germline ends. Per the germline V gene, CDR1 is MNHEY and CDR2 is SMNVEV (reference sequence). The CDR3 totals 14 residues. The CDR3 nucleotides read TGTGCCAGCAGCTACAGGGCCATAGCCTACGAGCAGTACTTC. Amino acids: CASSYRAIAYEQYF.

V and J are TRBV2 and TRBJ2-5; D is possibly TRBD2 (6 bases). The germline CDR1 and CDR2 sequences are SNHLY and FYNNEI. The CDR3 is made up of 16 amino acids. V was shortened by 6 bases and J by 5 bases, with 22 bases between the two germline ends. Here the CDR3 DNA reads TGTGCCAGCAGCGCACAACGTCAGACTAGTTGGGAGACCCAGTACTTC. This encodes CASSAQRQTSWETQYF.

The gene calls are TRBV9 and TRBJ2-3; perhaps TRBD1 as D (5 bases). V lost 0 bases and J lost 2, with 10 bases in between. The germline CDR1 and CDR2 sequences are SGDLS and YYNGEE. The CDR3 runs 15 residues. The DNA of the CDR3 is TGTGCCAGCAGCGTAGTACCAGGGTCCACAGATACGCAGTATTTT. Translated, it gives CASSVVPGSTDTQYF. Filled out from reference TRBV9 and TRBJ2-3, the complete variable domain reads DSGVTQTPKHLITATGQRVTLRCSPRSGDLSVYWYQQSLDQGLQFLIQYYNGEERAKGNILERFSAQQFPDLHSELNLSSLELGDSALYFCASSVVPGSTDTQYFGPGTRLTVL.

In its sample, this clone was seen a few times. The chain combines TRBV10-1 with TRBJ2-1; 9 bases are shared with TRBD2. Germline CDR1 is WNHNN and CDR2 is SYGVQD (reference sequence). CDR3 length: 13 residues. V trimming: 4 bases; J trimming: 7 bases; junction bases outside the gene matches: 2. For the CDR3, the DNA is TGCGCCAGCAGTGGCGGGGGGGGAAATGAGCAGTTCTTC. Its translation is CASSGGGGNEQFF.

The CDR3 is CASSLVVGGSPLHF. The CDR3 DNA reads TGTGCCAGCAGCTTAGTAGTGGGGGGTTCACCCCTCCACTTT. The chain uses TRBV11-2 and TRBJ1-6, with a tentative D call TRBD1 (5 bases). The CDR3 has 14 residues. Per germline, CDR1 SGHAT and CDR2 FQNNGV. Trimming took off 1 base at V and 9 bases at J, with 10 bases between the two ends.

The chain uses TRBV7-2 and TRBJ2-4; no clear D gene. Germline V gene lookup returns CDR1 SGHTA and CDR2 FQGNSA. Trimming cost V 2 bases and J 9 bases, with 14 bases left between them. CDR3 length: 14 amino acids. The CDR3 loop reads CASSLSPPASIQYF. The CDR3 coding sequence is TGTGCCAGCAGCTTATCACCCCCCGCTAGCATTCAGTACTTC.

The V gene is TRBV2, the J gene TRBJ2-3; possible D gene TRBD2, 6 bases. In germline, CDR1 is SNHLY, CDR2 FYNNEI. V was cut by 6 bases and J by 8 bases, with 15 bases left in between. The CDR3 is 13 amino acids. As DNA, the CDR3 is TGTGCCAGCAGCGCCACTCTCGGGGGTACGCAGTATTTT. Amino acids: CASSATLGGTQYF.

CDR3 coding DNA: TGTGCCAGCAGCTCTAAGGGAGGTCTCGGCTACACCTTC. It encodes CASSSKGGLGYTF. The chain is built from TRBV7-2 and TRBJ1-2; no definite D call. V was trimmed by 4 bases and J by 8 bases, leaving 14 bases between them. The CDR3 runs 13 residues. Germline V gives CDR1 SGHTA, CDR2 FQGNSA.

This chain links TRBV3-1 (or the pseudogene TRBV3-2) with TRBJ2-2; D may be TRBD2 (5 bases). The CDR3 sequence is 13 residues long. CDR1 and CDR2 (germline): LGHDT, YNNKEL (reference sequence). V lost 2 bases, J lost 5 bases, and 6 bases lay in between. The CDR3 DNA follows: TGTGCCAGCAGCCAACGAGGGACCGGGGAGCTGTTTTTT. Translating it yields CASSQRGTGELFF.

The rearrangement uses TRBV5-1 and TRBJ2-4; D might be TRBD2 (6 bases). Germline V gene lookup returns CDR1 SGHRS and CDR2 YFSETQ. V was shortened by 4 bases and J by 3 bases, with 23 bases between the two germline ends. The CDR3 is 18 amino acids. The DNA for the CDR3 is TGCGCCAGCAGCGTGCGCCCGACACCTCAGGAGGGCAAAAACATTCAGTACTTC. Protein product: CASSVRPTPQEGKNIQYF.

The V call is TRBV6-2 or TRBV6-3, the J call TRBJ2-7; maybe TRBD2 (5 bases). The germline V gene encodes CDR1 MNHEY and CDR2 SVGEGT. The CDR3 length is 15 residues. Deletions cut 6 bases from V and 2 bases from J, with 17 bases between. In nucleotides, the CDR3 is TGTGCCAGCAGCCCCACATGGGGAGAAGCCTACGAGCAGTACTTC. Translating it yields CASSPTWGEAYEQYF.

The chain employs TRBV10-3 and TRBJ1-1; no firm D call. Germline loops: CDR1 ENHRY, CDR2 SYGVKD. Deletions cut 8 bases from V and 3 bases from J, with 13 bases between. The CDR3 sequence is 13 residues long. This CDR3 is CAIAPRTDTEAFF. Written as DNA, the CDR3 is TGTGCCATCGCCCCACGCACTGACACTGAAGCTTTCTTT.

The chain uses TRBV15 and TRBJ1-5; D gene uncertain. Trimming left V 0 bases short and J 6 bases short, with 9 bases between. Germline CDR1 reads LNHNV; CDR2 reads YYDKDF (reference sequence). The CDR3 extends over 14 amino acids. The CDR3 bases are TGTGCCACCAGCAGAGATCCAAACGGTCAGCCCCAGCATTTT. This codes for CATSRDPNGQPQHF.

The rearrangement joins TRBV19 to TRBJ1-3; the match to TRBD1 covers 7 bases. The germline V gene has CDR1 LNHDA and CDR2 SQIVND (reference sequence). This CDR3 region has 13 residues. Unmatched junction bases numbered 6, after V lost 6 bases and J lost 7 bases. The CDR3 region is CASRVTGTNTIYF. DNA of the CDR3: TGTGCCAGTAGGGTGACAGGGACTAACACCATATATTTT.

The chain is built from TRBV9 and TRBJ2-3, with TRBD2 matching over 9 bases. There are 20 residues in the CDR3. Germline V gene sequence: CDR1 SGDLS, CDR2 YYNGEE. The V gene end was trimmed by 2 bases and the J gene end by 1 base; junction bases not matched to a gene: 17. The CDR3 region has the DNA TGTGCCAGCAGCGTTTCTTTGGCCCAATTGACTAGCGGCCGCACAGATACGCAGTATTTT. Its protein product is CASSVSLAQLTSGRTDTQYF.

The chain couples TRBV5-1 to TRBJ2-2; D gene unclear. This CDR3 contains 12 residues. Trimming pared 2 bases from V and 3 bases from J, leaving 2 bases between. Germline V CDR1 and CDR2: SGHRS, YFSETQ. CDR3 coding DNA: TGCGCCAGCAGCTTCGACACCGGGGAGCTGTTTTTT. This codes for CASSFDTGELFF.

The DNA for the CDR3 is TGTGCCAGCTCACCACCGGGGGCGGTCGCTAACTATGGCTACACCTTC. Translation gives CASSPPGAVANYGYTF. The chain recombines TRBV18 with TRBJ1-2; D is possibly TRBD1 (6 bases). Per germline, CDR1 KGHSH and CDR2 LQKENI. The CDR3 is 16 amino acids. V was clipped by 0 bases and J by 0 bases, with 11 bases between them. The complete variable domain, with remaining parts taken from reference TRBV18 and TRBJ1-2, reads NAGVMQNPRHLVRRRGQEARLRCSPMKGHSHVYWYRQLPEEGLKFMVYLQKENIIDESGMPKERFSAEFPKEGPSILRIQQVVRGDSAAYFCASSPPGAVANYGYTFGSGTRLTVV.

This chain uses TRBV2 with TRBJ1-2; D gene unclear. Trimming left V 0 bases short and J 7 bases short, with 12 bases between. Per germline, CDR1 SNHLY and CDR2 FYNNEI. This CDR3 is built from 14 residues. This CDR3 is CASSEALTASGYTF. The CDR3, as DNA: TGTGCCAGCAGTGAAGCGCTTACGGCTAGTGGCTACACCTTC.

This chain links TRBV6-2 or TRBV6-3 with TRBJ2-5, with a possible D match to TRBD1 (6 bases). In germline, CDR1 is MNHEY, CDR2 SVGEGT. This CDR3 comprises 15 residues. V lost 2 bases to trimming and J lost 1 base, with 11 bases between them. Here the CDR3 DNA reads TGTGCCAGCAGTTACCCAGGACAGACCCAAGAGACCCAGTACTTC. It yields the protein CASSYPGQTQETQYF.

This chain joins TRBV5-4 and TRBJ2-1, with D perhaps matching TRBD2 (6 bases). CDR1 and CDR2 (germline): SGHNT, YYREEE (reference sequence). The CDR3 is 12 residues long. Between the trimmed V and J ends, which lost 4 bases and 9 bases, there was a span of 11 bases. CDR3 in amino acids: CASSLLGGEQFF. For the CDR3, the DNA is TGTGCCAGCAGCCTCCTCGGGGGTGAGCAGTTCTTC.

The chain combines TRBV2 with TRBJ1-5, with no clear D. CDR3 length: 15 residues. The V end lost 4 bases, the J end lost 4 bases, and 14 bases lay between the germline ends. Germline CDR1 reads SNHLY; CDR2 reads FYNNEI. The CDR3 protein is CASSGSARTNQPQHF. CDR3 sequence (DNA): TGTGCCAGCAGTGGCTCAGCGAGGACTAATCAGCCCCAGCATTTT. The full variable domain, rest sourced from reference TRBV2 and TRBJ1-5, is EPEVTQTPSHQVTQMGQEVILRCVPISNHLYFYWYRQILGQKVEFLVSFYNNEISEKSEIFDDQFSVERPDGSNFTLKIRSTKLEDSAMYFCASSGSARTNQPQHFGDGTRLSIL.